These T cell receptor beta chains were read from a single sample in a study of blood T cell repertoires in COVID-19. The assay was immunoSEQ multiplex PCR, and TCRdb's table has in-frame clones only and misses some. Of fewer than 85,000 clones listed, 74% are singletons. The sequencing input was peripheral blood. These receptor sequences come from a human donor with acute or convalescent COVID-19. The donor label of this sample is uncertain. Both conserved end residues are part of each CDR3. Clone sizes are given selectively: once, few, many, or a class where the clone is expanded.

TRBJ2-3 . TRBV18 CASSPLGDTQYF
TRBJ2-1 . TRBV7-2 CASSPGTSGGNEQFF
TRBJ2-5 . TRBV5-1 CASSLEGVRGETQYF
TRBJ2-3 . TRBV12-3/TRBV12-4 CASSSVRGTQYF
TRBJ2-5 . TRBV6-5 CASKPGTAQETQYF
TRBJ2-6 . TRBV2 CASRRTAILPGRANVLTF
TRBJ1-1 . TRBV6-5 CASSPDRGSTEAFF
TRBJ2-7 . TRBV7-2 CASSLDPSGSYEQYF
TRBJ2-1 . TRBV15 CATSTPRLAGSYNEQFF
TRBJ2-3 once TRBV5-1 CASGLVGVTPPDTQYF
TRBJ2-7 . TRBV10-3 CAISEQVEYEQYF
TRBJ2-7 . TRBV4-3 CASSQLTGRDYEQYF
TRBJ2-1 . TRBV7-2 CASSISRGYNEQFF
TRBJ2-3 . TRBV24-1 CATSDSTASSTDTQYF
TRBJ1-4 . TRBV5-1 CASSPQGADYEKLFF
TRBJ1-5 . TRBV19 CASSDQGARNQPQHF
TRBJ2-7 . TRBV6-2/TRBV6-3 CASSGSGYEQYF
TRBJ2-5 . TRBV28 CASSKGGLRETQYF
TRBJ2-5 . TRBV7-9 CASSLGSQEKETQYF
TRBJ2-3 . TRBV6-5 CASTPRDWATDTQYF
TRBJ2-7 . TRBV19 CASSINRVDEQYF
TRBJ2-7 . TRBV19 CASSKGFGGKTYEQYF
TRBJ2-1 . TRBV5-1 CASTQGAGGYNEQFF
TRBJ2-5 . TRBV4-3 CASSQGQDQETQYF
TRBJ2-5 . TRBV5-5 CASSLKRGGQETQYF
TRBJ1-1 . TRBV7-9 CASSRMAGGSMNTEAFF
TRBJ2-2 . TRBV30 CAWQGLSNTGELFF
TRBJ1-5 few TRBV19 CASSRTLSNQPQHF
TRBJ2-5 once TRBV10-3 CAISESVNPGETQYF